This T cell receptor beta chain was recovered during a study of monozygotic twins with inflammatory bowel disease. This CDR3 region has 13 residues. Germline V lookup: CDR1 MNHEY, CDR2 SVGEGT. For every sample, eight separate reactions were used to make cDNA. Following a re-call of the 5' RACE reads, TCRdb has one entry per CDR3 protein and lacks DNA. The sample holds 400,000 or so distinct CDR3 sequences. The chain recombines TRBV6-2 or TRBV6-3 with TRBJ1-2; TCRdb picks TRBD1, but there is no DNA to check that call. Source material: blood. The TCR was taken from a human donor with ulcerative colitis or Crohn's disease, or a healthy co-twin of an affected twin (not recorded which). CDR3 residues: CASSLDRPDGYTF.